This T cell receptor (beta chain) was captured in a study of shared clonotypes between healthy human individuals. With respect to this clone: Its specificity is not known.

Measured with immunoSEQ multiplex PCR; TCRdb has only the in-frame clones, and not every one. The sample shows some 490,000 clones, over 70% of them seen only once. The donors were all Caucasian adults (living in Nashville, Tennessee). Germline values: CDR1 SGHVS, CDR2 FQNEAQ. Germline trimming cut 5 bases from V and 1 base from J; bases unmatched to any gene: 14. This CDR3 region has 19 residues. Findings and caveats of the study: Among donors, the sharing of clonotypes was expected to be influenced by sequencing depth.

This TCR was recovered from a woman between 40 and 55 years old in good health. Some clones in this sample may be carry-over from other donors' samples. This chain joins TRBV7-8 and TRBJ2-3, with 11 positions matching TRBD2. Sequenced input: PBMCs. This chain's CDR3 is CASSPRLAGYGMRTDTQYF. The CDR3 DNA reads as TGTGCCAGCAGCCCCAGACTAGCGGGATACGGGATGCGCACAGATACGCAGTATTTT. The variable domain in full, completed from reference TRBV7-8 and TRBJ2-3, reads GAGVSQSPRYKVAKRGQDVALRCDPISGHVSLFWYQQALGQGPEFLTYFQNEAQLDKSGLPSDRFFAERPEGSVSTLKIQRTQQEDSAVYLCASSPRLAGYGMRTDTQYFGPGTRLTVL.